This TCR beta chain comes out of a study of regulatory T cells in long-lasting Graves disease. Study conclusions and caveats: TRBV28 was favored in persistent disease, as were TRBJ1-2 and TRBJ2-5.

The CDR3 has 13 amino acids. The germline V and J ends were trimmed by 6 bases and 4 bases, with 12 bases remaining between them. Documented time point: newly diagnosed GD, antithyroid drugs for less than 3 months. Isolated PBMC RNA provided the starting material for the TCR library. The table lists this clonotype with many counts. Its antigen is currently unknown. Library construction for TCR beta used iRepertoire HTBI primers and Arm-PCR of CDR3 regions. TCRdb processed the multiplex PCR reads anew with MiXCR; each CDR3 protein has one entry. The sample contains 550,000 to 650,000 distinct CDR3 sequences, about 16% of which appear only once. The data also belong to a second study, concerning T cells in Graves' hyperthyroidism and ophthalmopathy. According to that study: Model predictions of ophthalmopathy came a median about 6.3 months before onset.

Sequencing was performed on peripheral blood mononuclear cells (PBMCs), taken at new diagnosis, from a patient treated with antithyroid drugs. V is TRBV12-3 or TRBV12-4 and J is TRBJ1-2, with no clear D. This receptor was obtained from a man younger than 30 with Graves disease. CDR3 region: CASRSISGYGYTF. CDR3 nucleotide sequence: TGTGCCAGCAGGTCGATAAGTGGCTATGGCTACACCTTC.